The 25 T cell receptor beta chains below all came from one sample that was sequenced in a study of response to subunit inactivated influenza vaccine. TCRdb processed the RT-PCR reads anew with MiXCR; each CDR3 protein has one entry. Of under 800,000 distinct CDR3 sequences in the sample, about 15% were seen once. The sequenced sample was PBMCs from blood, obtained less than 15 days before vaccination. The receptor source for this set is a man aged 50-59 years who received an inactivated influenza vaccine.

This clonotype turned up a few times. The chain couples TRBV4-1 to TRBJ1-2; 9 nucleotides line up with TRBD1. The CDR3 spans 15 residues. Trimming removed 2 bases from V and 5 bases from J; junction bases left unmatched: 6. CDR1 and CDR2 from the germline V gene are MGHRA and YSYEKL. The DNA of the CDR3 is TGCGCCAGCAGCCAATTACAGGGGGCTCGGTATGGCTACACCTTC. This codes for CASSQLQGARYGYTF.

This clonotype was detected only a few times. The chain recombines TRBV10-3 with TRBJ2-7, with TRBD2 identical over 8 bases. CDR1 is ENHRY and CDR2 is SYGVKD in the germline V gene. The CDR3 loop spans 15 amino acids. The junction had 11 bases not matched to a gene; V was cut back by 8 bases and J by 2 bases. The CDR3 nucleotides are TGTGCCATCGCCGGGGGGGAGACAGCCGCCTACGAGCAGTACTTC. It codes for CAIAGGETAAYEQYF.

CDR3 amino acids: CASSWAGGRGYTF. CDR3 coding DNA: TGTGCCAGCAGCTGGGCAGGGGGCAGAGGCTACACCTTC. V usage is TRBV7-2 and J usage is TRBJ1-2, with TRBD1 matching 8 bases. The V gene end was trimmed by 4 bases and the J gene end by 8 bases; junction bases not matched to a gene: 6. Germline CDR1 reads SGHTA; CDR2 reads FQGNSA. This CDR3 region has 13 residues. The variable domain in full, completed from reference TRBV7-2 and TRBJ1-2, reads GAGVSQSPSNKVTEKGKDVELRCDPISGHTALYWYRQSLGQGLEFLIYFQGNSAPDKSGLPSDRFSAERTGGSVSTLTIQRTQQEDSAVYLCASSWAGGRGYTFGSGTRLTVV.

CDR3 sequence: CASSEFPSGSYDTQYF. The CDR3 DNA follows: TGTGCCAGCAGTGAATTCCCAAGCGGGAGCTACGATACGCAGTATTTT. The J gene is TRBJ2-3, the V gene TRBV25-1; 8 bases match TRBD2. Per the germline V gene, CDR1 is MGHDK and CDR2 is SYGVNS. The trim removed 1 base at V and 6 bases at J, leaving 9 bases unmatched. There are 16 residues in the CDR3. Drawing the rest from reference TRBV25-1 and TRBJ2-3, the complete variable domain is EADIYQTPRYLVIGTGKKITLECSQTMGHDKMYWYQQDPGMELHLIHYSYGVNSTEKGDLSSESTVSRIRTEHFPLTLESARPSHTSQYLCASSEFPSGSYDTQYFGPGTRLTVL.

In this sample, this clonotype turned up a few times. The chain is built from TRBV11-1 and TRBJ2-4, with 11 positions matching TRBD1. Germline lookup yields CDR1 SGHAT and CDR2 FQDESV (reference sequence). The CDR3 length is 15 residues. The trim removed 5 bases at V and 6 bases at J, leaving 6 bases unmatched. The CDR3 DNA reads TGTGCCAGCAGCCCCGGACAGGGGGCTTTAAACATTCAGTACTTC. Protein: CASSPGQGALNIQYF. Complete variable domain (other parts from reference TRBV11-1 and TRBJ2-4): EAEVAQSPRYKITEKSQAVAFWCDPISGHATLYWYRQILGQGPELLVQFQDESVVDDSQLPKDRFSAERLKGVDSTLKIQPAELGDSAMYLCASSPGQGALNIQYFGAGTRLSVL.

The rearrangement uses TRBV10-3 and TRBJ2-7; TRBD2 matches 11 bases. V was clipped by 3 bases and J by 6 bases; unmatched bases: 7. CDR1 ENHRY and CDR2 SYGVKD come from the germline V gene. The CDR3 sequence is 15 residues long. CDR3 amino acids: CAISEVAGGPGEQYF. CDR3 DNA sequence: TGTGCCATCAGTGAAGTAGCGGGAGGGCCCGGCGAGCAGTACTTC.

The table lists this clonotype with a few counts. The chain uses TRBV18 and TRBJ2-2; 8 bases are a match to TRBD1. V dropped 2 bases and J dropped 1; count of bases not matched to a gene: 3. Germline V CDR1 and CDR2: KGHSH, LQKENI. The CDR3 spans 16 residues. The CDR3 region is CASSPGGQGNTGELFF. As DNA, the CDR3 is TGTGCCAGCTCACCAGGCGGACAGGGGAACACCGGGGAGCTGTTTTTT.

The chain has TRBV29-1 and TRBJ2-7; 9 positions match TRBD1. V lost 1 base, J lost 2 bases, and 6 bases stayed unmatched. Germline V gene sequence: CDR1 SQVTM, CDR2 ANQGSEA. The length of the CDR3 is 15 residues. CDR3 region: CSVEGEGQGPYEQYF. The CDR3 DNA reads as TGCAGCGTTGAAGGGGAGGGACAGGGCCCCTACGAGCAGTACTTC.

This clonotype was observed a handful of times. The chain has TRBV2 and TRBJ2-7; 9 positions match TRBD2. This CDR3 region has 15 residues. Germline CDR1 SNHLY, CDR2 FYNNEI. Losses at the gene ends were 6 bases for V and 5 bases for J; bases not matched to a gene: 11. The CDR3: CASRSSGGRAHEQYF. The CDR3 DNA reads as TGTGCCAGCAGGTCCTCTGGCGGGAGGGCTCACGAGCAGTACTTC.

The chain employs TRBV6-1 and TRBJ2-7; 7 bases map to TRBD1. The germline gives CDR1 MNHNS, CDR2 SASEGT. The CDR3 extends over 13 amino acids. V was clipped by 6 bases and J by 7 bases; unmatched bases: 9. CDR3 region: CASSPRTGREQYF. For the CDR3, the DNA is TGTGCCAGCAGCCCCAGGACAGGTCGGGAGCAGTACTTC.

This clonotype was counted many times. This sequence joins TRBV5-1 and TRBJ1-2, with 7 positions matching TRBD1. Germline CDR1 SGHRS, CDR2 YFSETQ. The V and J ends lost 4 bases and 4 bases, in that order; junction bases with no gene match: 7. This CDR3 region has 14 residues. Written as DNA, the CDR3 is TGCGCCAGCAGCACGCCGGGACAGTTCTATGGCTACACCTTC. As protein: CASSTPGQFYGYTF.

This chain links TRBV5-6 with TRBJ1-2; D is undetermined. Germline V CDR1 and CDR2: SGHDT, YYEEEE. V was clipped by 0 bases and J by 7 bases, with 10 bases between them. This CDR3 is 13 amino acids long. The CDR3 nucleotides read TGTGCCAGCAGCTTGGAAACGAGGGTTGGCTACACCTTC. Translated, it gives CASSLETRVGYTF. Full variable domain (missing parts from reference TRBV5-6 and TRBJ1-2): DAGVTQSPTHLIKTRGQQVTLRCSPKSGHDTVSWYQQALGQGPQFIFQYYEEEERQRGNFPDRFSGHQFPNYSSELNVNALLLGDSALYLCASSLETRVGYTFGSGTRLTVV.

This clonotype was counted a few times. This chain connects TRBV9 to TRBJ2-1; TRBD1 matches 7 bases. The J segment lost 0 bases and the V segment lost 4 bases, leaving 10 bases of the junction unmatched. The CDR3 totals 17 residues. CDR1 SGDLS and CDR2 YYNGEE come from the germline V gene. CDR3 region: CASSPRGTDYSYNEQFF. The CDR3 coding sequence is TGTGCCAGCAGCCCACGAGGGACAGACTACTCCTACAATGAGCAGTTCTTC.

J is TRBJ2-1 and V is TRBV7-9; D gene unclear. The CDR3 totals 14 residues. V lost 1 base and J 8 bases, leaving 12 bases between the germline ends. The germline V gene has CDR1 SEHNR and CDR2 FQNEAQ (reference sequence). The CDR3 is CASSLVVKLDEQFF. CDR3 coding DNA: TGTGCCAGCAGCTTAGTGGTAAAACTCGATGAGCAGTTCTTC.

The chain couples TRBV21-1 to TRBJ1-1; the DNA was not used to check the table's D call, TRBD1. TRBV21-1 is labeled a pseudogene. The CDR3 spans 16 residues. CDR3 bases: TGTGCCAGCAAGTGGGACAGCTTTGATAGGGACACTGAAGCTTTCTTT. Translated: CASKWDSFDRDTEAFF.

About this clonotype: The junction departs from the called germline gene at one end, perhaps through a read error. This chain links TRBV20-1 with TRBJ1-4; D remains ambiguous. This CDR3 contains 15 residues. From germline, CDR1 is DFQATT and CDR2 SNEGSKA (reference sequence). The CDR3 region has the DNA TGCTGTGCTAGAGATCTCCGGGATCTTAATGAAAAACTGTTTTTT. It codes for CCARDLRDLNEKLFF.

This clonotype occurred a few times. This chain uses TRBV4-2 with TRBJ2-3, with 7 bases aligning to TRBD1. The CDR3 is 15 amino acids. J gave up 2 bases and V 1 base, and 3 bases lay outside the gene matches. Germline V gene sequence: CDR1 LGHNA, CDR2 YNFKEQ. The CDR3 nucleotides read TGTGCCAGCAGCCAAGTAGGGACAGTCACAGATACGCAGTATTTT. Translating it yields CASSQVGTVTDTQYF.

The CDR3 reads CASSLSDRGDTGELFF. CDR3 nucleotides: TGTGCCAGCAGTTTATCGGACAGGGGAGACACCGGGGAGCTGTTTTTT. The chain uses TRBV28 and TRBJ2-2; 9 bases agree with TRBD1. CDR1 and CDR2 (germline): MDHEN, SYDVKM. The CDR3 runs to 16 residues. The V and J ends lost 1 base and 3 bases, in that order; junction bases with no gene match: 3.

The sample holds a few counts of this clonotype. CDR3 residues: CASSSSPGTGSGTEAFF. The CDR3, as DNA: TGCGCCAGCAGCTCATCCCCCGGGACAGGGTCCGGCACTGAAGCTTTCTTT. The chain carries TRBV5-1 and TRBJ1-1, with 9 bases identical to TRBD1. CDR1 and CDR2 from the germline V gene are SGHRS and YFSETQ. V shed 3 bases and J 4 bases; nucleotides not matched to a gene: 13. The CDR3 totals 17 residues. Full variable domain (rest looked up from reference TRBV5-1 and TRBJ1-1): KAGVTQTPRYLIKTRGQQVTLSCSPISGHRSVSWYQQTPGQGLQFLFEYFSETQRNKGNFPGRFSGRQFSNSRSEMNVSTLELGDSALYLCASSSSPGTGSGTEAFFGQGTRLTVV.

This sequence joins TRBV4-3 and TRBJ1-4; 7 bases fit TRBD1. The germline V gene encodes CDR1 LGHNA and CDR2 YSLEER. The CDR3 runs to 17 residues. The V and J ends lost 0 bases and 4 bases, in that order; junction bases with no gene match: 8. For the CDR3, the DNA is TGCGCCAGCAGCCAAGATTGGGGGGGACAGCGTAATGAAAAACTGTTTTTT. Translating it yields CASSQDWGGQRNEKLFF.

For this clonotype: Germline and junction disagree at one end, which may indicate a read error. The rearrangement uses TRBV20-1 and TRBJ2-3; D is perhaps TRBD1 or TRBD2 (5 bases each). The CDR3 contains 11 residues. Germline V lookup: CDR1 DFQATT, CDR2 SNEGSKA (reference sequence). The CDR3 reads CSARGVLSWNF. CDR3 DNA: TGCAGTGCTAGGGGGGTCCTAAGTTGGAATTTT.

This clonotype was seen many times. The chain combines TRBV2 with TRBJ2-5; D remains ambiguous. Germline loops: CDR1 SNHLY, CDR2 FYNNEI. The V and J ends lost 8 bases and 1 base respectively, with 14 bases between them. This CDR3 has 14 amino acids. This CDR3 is CASAELLTQETQYF. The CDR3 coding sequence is TGTGCCAGCGCCGAGTTACTAACCCAAGAGACCCAGTACTTC.

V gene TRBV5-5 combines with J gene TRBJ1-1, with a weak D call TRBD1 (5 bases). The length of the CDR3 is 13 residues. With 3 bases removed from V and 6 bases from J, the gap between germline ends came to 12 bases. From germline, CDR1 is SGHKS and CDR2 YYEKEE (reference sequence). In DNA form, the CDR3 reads TGTGCCAGCAGCTCAGGGTGGGGCGCTGAAGCTTTCTTT. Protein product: CASSSGWGAEAFF.

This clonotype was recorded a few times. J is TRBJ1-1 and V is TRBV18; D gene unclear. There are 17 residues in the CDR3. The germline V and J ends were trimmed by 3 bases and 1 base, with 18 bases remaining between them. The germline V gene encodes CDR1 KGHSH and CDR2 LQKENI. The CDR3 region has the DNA TGTGCCAGCTCACCTTGGTTCTACGAGGAAACGAACACTGAAGCTTTCTTT. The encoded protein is CASSPWFYEETNTEAFF.

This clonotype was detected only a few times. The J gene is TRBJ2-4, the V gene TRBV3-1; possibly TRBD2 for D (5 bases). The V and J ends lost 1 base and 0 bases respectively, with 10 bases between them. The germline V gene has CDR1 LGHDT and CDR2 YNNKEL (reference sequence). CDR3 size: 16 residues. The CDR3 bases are TGTGCCAGCAGCCAAGGCCGCGGGCGAGCCAAAAACATTCAGTACTTC. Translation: CASSQGRGRAKNIQYF.